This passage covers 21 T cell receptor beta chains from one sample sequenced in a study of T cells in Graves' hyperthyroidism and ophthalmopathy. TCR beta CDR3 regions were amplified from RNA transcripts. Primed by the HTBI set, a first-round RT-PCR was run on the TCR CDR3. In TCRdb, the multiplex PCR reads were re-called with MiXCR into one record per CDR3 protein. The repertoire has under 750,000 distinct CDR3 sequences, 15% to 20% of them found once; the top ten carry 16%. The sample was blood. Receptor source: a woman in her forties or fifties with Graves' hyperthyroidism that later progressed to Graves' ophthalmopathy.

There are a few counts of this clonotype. The CDR3 coding sequence is TGTGCCAGCAGGAAGGGGGGACAAGGGGATGAAGCTTTCTTT. It codes for CASRKGGQGDEAFF. The rearrangement links TRBV7-9 to TRBJ1-1, with D possibly TRBD1 on 6 matching bases. Looked up from germline, CDR1 is SEHNR and CDR2 is FQNEAQ (reference sequence). Trimming removed 6 bases from V and 7 bases from J, with 18 bases in between. The CDR3 runs to 14 residues.

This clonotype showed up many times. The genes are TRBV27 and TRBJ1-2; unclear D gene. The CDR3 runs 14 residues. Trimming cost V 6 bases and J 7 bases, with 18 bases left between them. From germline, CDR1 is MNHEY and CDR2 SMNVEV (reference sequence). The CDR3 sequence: CASRLQEWVGGYTF. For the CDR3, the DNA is TGTGCCAGCAGACTACAAGAGTGGGTTGGTGGCTACACCTTC.

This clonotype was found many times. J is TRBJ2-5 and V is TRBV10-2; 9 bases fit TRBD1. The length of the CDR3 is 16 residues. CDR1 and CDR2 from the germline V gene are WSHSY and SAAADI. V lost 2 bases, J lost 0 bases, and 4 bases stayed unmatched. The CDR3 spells CASSEPDRGHQETQYF. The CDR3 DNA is TGCGCCAGCAGTGAGCCGGACAGGGGCCACCAAGAGACCCAGTACTTC.

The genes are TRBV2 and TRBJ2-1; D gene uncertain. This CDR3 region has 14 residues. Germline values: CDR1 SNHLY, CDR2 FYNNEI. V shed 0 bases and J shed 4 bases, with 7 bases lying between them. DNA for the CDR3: TGTGCCAGCAGTGAAGCTGGTCGATACAATGAGCAGTTCTTC. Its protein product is CASSEAGRYNEQFF.

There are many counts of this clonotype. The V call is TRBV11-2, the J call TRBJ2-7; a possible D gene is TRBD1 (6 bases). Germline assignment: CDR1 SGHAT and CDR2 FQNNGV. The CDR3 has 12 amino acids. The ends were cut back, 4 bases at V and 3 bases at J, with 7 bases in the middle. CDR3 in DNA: TGTGCCAGCAGCTCGACAGGCTACGAGCAGTACTTC. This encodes CASSSTGYEQYF.

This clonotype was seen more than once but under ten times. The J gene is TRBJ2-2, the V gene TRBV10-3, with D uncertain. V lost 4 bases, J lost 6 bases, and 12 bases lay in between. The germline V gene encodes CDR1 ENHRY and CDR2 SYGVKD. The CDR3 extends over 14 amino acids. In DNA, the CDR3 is TGTGCCATCAGTGTAAGGCCCGGATCCGGGGAGCTGTTTTTT. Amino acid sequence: CAISVRPGSGELFF.

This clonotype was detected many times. CDR3 in amino acids: CSATFDANLETQYF. DNA for the CDR3: TGCAGTGCTACTTTCGACGCTAATCTGGAGACCCAGTACTTC. The genes are TRBV20-1 and TRBJ2-5, with D unclear. This CDR3 has 14 amino acids. CDR1 and CDR2 from the germline V gene are DFQATT and SNEGSKA (reference sequence). Trimming removed 4 bases from V and 5 bases from J, with 17 bases in between.

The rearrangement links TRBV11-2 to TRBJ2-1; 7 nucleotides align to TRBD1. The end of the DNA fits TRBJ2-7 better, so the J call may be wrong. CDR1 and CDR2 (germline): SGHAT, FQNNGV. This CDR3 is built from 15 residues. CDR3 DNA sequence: TGTGCCAGCAGCTTAAACAGGGGTGTATACAACGAGCAGTACTTC. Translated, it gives CASSLNRGVYNEQYF.

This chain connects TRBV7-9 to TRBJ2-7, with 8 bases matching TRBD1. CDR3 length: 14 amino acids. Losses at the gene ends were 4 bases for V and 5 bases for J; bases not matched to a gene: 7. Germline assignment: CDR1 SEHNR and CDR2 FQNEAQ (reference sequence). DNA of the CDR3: TGTGCCAGCAGCTACGCGGACAGGGTCCACGAGCAGTACTTC. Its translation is CASSYADRVHEQYF.

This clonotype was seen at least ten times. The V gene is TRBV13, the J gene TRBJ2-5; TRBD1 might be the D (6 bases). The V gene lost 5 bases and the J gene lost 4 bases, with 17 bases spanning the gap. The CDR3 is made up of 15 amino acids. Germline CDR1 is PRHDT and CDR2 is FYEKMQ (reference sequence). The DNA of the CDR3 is TGTGCCAGCAGCCCAGAGGACAGAGAGGGAGAGACCCAGTACTTC. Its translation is CASSPEDREGETQYF.

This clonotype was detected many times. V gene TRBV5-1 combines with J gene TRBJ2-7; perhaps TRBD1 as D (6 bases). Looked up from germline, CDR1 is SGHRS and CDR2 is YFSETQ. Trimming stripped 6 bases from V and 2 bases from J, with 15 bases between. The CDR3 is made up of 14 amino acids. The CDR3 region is CASIRDNLPYEQYF. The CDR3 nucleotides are TGCGCCAGCATCAGGGACAACCTACCCTACGAGCAGTACTTC.

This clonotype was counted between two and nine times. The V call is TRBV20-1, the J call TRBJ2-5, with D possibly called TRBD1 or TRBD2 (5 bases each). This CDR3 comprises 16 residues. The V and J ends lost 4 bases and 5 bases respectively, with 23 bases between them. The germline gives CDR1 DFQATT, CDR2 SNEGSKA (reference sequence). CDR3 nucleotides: TGCAGTGCTACCATTCCGGGACGGGGATCACGGGAGACCCAGTACTTC. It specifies CSATIPGRGSRETQYF.

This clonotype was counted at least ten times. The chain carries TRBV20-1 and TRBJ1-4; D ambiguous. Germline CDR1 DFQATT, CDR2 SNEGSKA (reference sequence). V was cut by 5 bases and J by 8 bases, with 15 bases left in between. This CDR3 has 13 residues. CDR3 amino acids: CSASVLQLEKLFF. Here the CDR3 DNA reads TGCAGTGCTTCCGTGTTACAACTCGAAAAACTGTTTTTT.

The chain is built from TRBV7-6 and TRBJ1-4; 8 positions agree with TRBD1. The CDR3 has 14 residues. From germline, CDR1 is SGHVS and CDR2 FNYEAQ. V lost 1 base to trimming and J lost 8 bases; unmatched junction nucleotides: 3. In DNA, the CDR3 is TGTGCCAGCAGCTTAGTGGCAGGGGGCGAAAAACTGTTTTTT. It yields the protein CASSLVAGGEKLFF.

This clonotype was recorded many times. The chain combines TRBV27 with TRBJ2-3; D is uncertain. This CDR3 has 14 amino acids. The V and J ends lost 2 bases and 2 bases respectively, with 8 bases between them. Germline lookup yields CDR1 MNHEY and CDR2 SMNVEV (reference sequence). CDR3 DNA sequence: TGTGCCAGCAGTTTAAACGGTAACACAGATACGCAGTATTTT. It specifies CASSLNGNTDTQYF.

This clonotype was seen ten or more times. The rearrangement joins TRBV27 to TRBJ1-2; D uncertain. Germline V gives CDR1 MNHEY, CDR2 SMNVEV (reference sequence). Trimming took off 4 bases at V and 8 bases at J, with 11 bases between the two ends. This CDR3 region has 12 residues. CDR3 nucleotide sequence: TGTGCCAGCAGTTCCAGGACGGGGGGCTACACCTTC. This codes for CASSSRTGGYTF.

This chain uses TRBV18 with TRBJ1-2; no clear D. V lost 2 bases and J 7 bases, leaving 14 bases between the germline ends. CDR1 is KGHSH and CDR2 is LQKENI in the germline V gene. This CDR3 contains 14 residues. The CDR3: CASSPITAGGGYTF. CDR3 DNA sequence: TGTGCCAGCTCACCAATAACGGCTGGCGGTGGCTACACCTTC.

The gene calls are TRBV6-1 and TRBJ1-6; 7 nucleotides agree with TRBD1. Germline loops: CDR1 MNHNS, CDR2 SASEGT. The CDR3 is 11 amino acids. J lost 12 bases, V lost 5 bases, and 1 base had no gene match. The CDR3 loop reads CASSRQGPLHF. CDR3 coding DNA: TGTGCCAGCAGTCGACAGGGACCCCTCCACTTT.

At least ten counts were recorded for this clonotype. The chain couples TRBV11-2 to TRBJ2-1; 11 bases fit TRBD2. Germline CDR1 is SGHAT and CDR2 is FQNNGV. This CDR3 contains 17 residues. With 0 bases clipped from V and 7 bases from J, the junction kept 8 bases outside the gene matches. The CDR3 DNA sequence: TGTGCCAGCAGCTTAGACCTTAGCGGGGGGGCATGGAATGAGCAGTTCTTC. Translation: CASSLDLSGGAWNEQFF.

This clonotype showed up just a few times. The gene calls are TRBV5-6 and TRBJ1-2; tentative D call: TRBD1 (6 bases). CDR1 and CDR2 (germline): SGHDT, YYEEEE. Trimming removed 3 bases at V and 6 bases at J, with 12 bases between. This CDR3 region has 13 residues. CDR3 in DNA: TGTGCCAGCAGCTGGACAGCCCCAGATGGCTACACCTTC. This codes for CASSWTAPDGYTF. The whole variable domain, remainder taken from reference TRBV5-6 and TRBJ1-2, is DAGVTQSPTHLIKTRGQQVTLRCSPKSGHDTVSWYQQALGQGPQFIFQYYEEEERQRGNFPDRFSGHQFPNYSSELNVNALLLGDSALYLCASSWTAPDGYTFGSGTRLTVV.

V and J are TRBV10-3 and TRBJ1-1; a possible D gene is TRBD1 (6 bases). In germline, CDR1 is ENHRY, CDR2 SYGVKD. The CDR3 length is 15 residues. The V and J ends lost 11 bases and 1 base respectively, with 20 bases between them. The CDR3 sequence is CAARAYWTENTEAFF. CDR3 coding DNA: TGTGCCGCCCGAGCCTACTGGACAGAGAACACTGAAGCTTTCTTT.